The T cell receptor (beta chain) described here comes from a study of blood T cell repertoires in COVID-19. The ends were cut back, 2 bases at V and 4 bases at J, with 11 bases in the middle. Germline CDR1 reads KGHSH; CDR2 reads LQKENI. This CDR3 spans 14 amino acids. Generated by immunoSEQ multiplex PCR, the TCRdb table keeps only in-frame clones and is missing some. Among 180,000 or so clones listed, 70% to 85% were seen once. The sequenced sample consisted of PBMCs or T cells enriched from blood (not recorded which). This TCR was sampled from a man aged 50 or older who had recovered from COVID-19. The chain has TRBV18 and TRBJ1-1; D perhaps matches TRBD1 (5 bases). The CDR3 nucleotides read TGTGCCAGCTCACCAGGGGCCCCGGGCACTGAAGCTTTCTTT. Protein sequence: CASSPGAPGTEAFF.